Following are 6 T cell receptor beta chains from one sample sequenced in a study of regulatory T cells in long-lasting Graves disease. Indicated time point: newly diagnosed GD, antithyroid drugs for less than 3 months. The TCR library was prepared using RNA isolated from PBMCs. TCR beta libraries were built with iRepertoire HTBI primers and Arm-PCR of CDR3 regions. MiXCR was run by TCRdb on the multiplex PCR reads, yielding one entry per CDR3 protein. Of about 620,000 distinct CDR3 sequences listed, about 16% were seen once; the top ten hold around 19%. Separately, the same data were catalogued under a study of T cells in Graves' hyperthyroidism and ophthalmopathy.

This specimen consisted of peripheral blood mononuclear cells (PBMCs), obtained at new diagnosis, from a patient treated with antithyroid drugs. The receptors come from a woman aged 25 to 39 with Graves disease.

CDR3 loop: CAISPKQPNTEAFF. CDR3 nucleotides: TGTGCCATCAGCCCGAAGCAGCCCAACACTGAAGCTTTCTTT. The chain joins TRBV10-3 to TRBJ1-1, with D uncertain. Deletions cut 6 bases from V and 2 bases from J, with 13 bases between. The CDR3 contains 14 residues. Germline CDR1 reads ENHRY; CDR2 reads SYGVKD.

This chain uses TRBV4-1 with TRBJ1-6; no clear D. Deletions cut 0 bases from V and 7 bases from J, with 10 bases between. The CDR3 length is 15 residues. The V gene's germline CDR1 is MGHRA and CDR2 YSYEKL. CDR3 coding DNA: TGCGCCAGCAGCCAAGATGTGGGGAGGAATTCACCCCTCCACTTT. Translated, it gives CASSQDVGRNSPLHF.

This clonotype has ten or more counts. This sequence joins TRBV28 and TRBJ2-7; 7 bases line up with TRBD2. Germline V gives CDR1 MDHEN, CDR2 SYDVKM. Unmatched junction bases numbered 14, after V lost 5 bases and J lost 4 bases. The CDR3 runs 16 residues. For the CDR3, the DNA is TGTGCCAGCAGTCCCTCCGGGGCGGGAGTGTTGTACGAGCAGTACTTC. It encodes CASSPSGAGVLYEQYF.

This clonotype was detected many times. The rearrangement uses TRBV27 and TRBJ1-5; D remains ambiguous. Per the germline V gene, CDR1 is MNHEY and CDR2 is SMNVEV (reference sequence). The CDR3 runs to 13 residues. V was pared by 6 bases and J by 9 bases, with 15 bases between. The CDR3 loop is CASSPAWGGPQHF. In DNA, the CDR3 is TGTGCCAGCAGCCCAGCGTGGGGAGGGCCCCAGCATTTT.

This clonotype was detected ten times or more. V gene TRBV28 combines with J gene TRBJ1-5, with D possibly TRBD1 on 6 matching bases. Looked up from germline, CDR1 is MDHEN and CDR2 is SYDVKM. The CDR3 has 14 residues. Trimming stripped 6 bases from V and 3 bases from J, with 12 bases between. The CDR3 DNA reads TGTGCCAGCAGCCCCGACAGGCCCAATCAGCCCCAGCATTTT. Protein: CASSPDRPNQPQHF.

This clonotype has ten or more counts. This rearrangement joins TRBV28 to TRBJ1-1; D possibly corresponds to TRBD1 (5 bases). V gave up 3 bases and J gave up 0 bases, with 11 bases separating them. CDR3 length: 15 amino acids. The V gene's germline CDR1 is MDHEN and CDR2 SYDVKM. The DNA of the CDR3 is TGTGCCAGCAGTTTTGCTAGGGGTTTGAACACTGAAGCTTTCTTT. This sequence encodes CASSFARGLNTEAFF. Combining the CDR3 with reference TRBV28 and TRBJ1-1 gives the whole variable domain DVKVTQSSRYLVKRTGEKVFLECVQDMDHENMFWYRQDPGLGLRLIYFSYDVKMKEKGDIPEGYSVSREKKERFSLILESASTNQTSMYLCASSFARGLNTEAFFGQGTRLTVV.